This T cell receptor beta chain was recovered during a study of blood T cells in healthy people across ages (dated by TCRdb to about 2015). In terms of the full investigation: In model experiments, template switching captured roughly one uniquely barcoded TCR beta cDNA molecule for every two T cells. Using deep sequencing normalized with unique cDNA molecular identifiers, the study measured how TCR beta repertoire diversity changes with age. Donors were grouped into four age groups: young (average roughly 15 years), middle-aged (around 39), aged (around 56) and long-lived (approximately 78). To avoid experimental bias, donors of different ages were randomly spread across the sequencing lanes. For two donors (one aged 18 to 29 and one aged 80 or older), the study analyzed two additional independent replicas of 1 million unique cDNA reads from the same blood draw.

Broader findings and caveats from the paper: As age increased, observed TCR beta diversity per million T cells dropped in a roughly linear way, and a significant reduction was already evident by age about 40. The long-lived group showed more naive CD4+ T cells, fewer expanded clones and increased TCR diversity than the aged group, suggesting age selection. Since profiling was done on bulk unsorted PBMCs, naive and antigen-experienced compartments could not be conclusively compared. Estimates of total diversity from one million sequenced T cells were regarded as lower bounds and underestimates. Because donor CMV infection status was unknown, age-related changes in expanded clonotypes were potentially confounded. The percentage of naive T cells measured by flow cytometry correlated strongly with observed TCR beta diversity.

At the junction V is shortened by 5 bases and J by 0 bases; bases outside the gene matches: 2. The germline V gene yields MNHEY for CDR1 and SVGEGT for CDR2. The CDR3, cysteine through phenylalanine, is 16 amino acids long. The only DNA kept is the CDR3, 48 bases in frame from the first base. The donors were under 40 Caucasian individuals from Russia, aged roughly 6 to 90 years, who were systemically healthy. Each donor gave 8.5 to 10 milliliters of peripheral blood, collected into EDTA-treated Vacutainer tubes. PBMCs were isolated by Ficoll-Paque density-gradient centrifugation, with at least 6 million obtained per sample. Total RNA, at least 5 micrograms per sample, was extracted from PBMCs with Trizol reagent. For every donor, an aliquot of PBMCs went through flow cytometry to measure the percentages of naive CD45RAhigh/CD27high T cells. Preparation of the library involved 5' RACE. The instrument given in TCRdb is Illumina HiSeq 2500. The second PCR ran for about 6 to 11 cycles and used a J-beta primer mix along with a sample-barcoded 5' primer. Each TCR beta cDNA molecule received a unique molecular identifier from a template-switch 5' adaptor carrying 12 random nucleotides. Each sample yielded at least 3 million CDR3-containing paired-end reads. The Mint cDNA synthesis kit, primed by a TRBC-specific oligonucleotide, was used to synthesize first-strand cDNA from all RNA. Following uracil-DNA glycosylase treatment, all cDNA underwent a first 18-cycle PCR with the universal primers M1SS and BC2_uni_R. As for how the authors treated the data: Normalization of each sample was performed by random selection of 1 million high-quality reads, each carrying a distinct molecular identifier. Instead of being binned into consensus sequences, reads with shared molecular identifiers were discarded. MiTCR, with a Q25 quality threshold and the strictest error-elimination algorithm, was used for CDR3 identification, clonotype clustering and error correction. A nonparametric unseen species model with Euler transformation was used to estimate lower-bound total TCR beta diversity. TCRdb reworked the public reads: Q25 trimming with fastp, MiXCR clone assembly, productive beta chains retained. Records with the same CDR3 protein are collapsed into one entry carrying the most frequent genes and DNA. The V and J calls and clone size come from TCRdb's table, not from the authors' own analysis. The sample records approximately 820,000 distinct CDR3 sequences, under 45% of which are singletons. Under 20% of the sample goes to the ten largest clones.

As regards this clonotype: Its target antigen remains unknown. It has no much larger one-base neighbor in the sample; base qualities were not kept.

The chain is made from TRBV6-2 or TRBV6-3 and TRBJ2-3; 13 central bases correspond to TRBD2. The sequencing sample was made of blood. The sequence was obtained from a man aged 60-69 years in good health. The DNA sequence is TGTGCCAGCAGTAAGGGACTAGCGGGGAGCACAGATACGCAGTATTTT. Translated, it gives CASSKGLAGSTDTQYF.